A single sample is the source of the 20 T cell receptor beta chains below, sequenced in a study of T cells in localized non-small cell lung cancer. Assay: immunoSEQ multiplex PCR; the TCRdb copy retains only in-frame clones and omits some. The table records some 80,000 clones, 84% of them present only once. Sequencing used peripheral blood, obtained before any cancer treatment. Receptors were obtained from a man aged 35-69 years with stage I lung adenocarcinoma.

A note on this clone: The final CDR3 position lacks the conserved phenylalanine or tryptophan, pointing to a likely read error. The DNA is omitted, as the CDR3 cannot be located on it reliably, and the CDR3 follows TCRdb's listing. The chain has TRBV2 and TRBJ2-7; TRBD1 is taken as the D call from the table, unchecked against the DNA. CDR1 is SNHLY and CDR2 is FYNNEI in the germline V gene. The CDR3 contains 13 residues when both ends are counted. CDR3: CASLLQTSPDIFL.

The chain employs TRBV9 and TRBJ2-7, with D hard to call. V shed 0 bases and J shed 2 bases, with 9 bases lying between them. CDR3 length: 14 amino acids. The V gene's germline CDR1 is SGDLS and CDR2 YYNGEE. The CDR3 loop is CASSVGVGTYEQYF. CDR3 DNA: TGTGCCAGCAGCGTAGGGGTCGGAACCTACGAGCAGTACTTC.

The rearrangement links TRBV28 to TRBJ1-5; D is ambiguous. The CDR3 has 15 amino acids. From germline, CDR1 is MDHEN and CDR2 SYDVKM. Trimming removed 10 bases at V and 2 bases at J, with 18 bases between. CDR3 sequence reads: CATVSVGRGNQPQHF. The CDR3 coding sequence is TGTGCCACAGTTTCAGTAGGCCGAGGCAATCAGCCCCAGCATTTT.

V and J are TRBV4-3 and TRBJ2-3, with TRBD1 identical over 7 bases. V trimming: 2 bases; J trimming: 3 bases; junction bases outside the gene matches: 5. CDR3 length: 15 residues. In germline, CDR1 is LGHNA, CDR2 YSLEER. The CDR3, as DNA: TGCGCCAGCAGCCAAAGGACAGGACGTACAGATACGCAGTATTTT. As protein: CASSQRTGRTDTQYF.

The chain couples TRBV20-1 to TRBJ2-1; D not certain. This CDR3 is built from 10 residues. Trimming stripped 5 bases from V and 6 bases from J, with 5 bases between. Germline V gene lookup returns CDR1 DFQATT and CDR2 SNEGSKA (reference sequence). The CDR3 sequence is CSAFSNEQFF. The CDR3 coding sequence is TGCAGTGCTTTCTCCAATGAGCAGTTCTTC.

The V call is TRBV10-2, the J call TRBJ1-5; TRBD1 might be the D (6 bases). CDR1 WSHSY and CDR2 SAAADI come from the germline V gene. V was clipped by 3 bases and J by 0 bases, with 15 bases between them. This CDR3 spans 17 amino acids. The CDR3 reads CASSEWFDRNSNQPQHF. The DNA for the CDR3 is TGCGCCAGCAGTGAATGGTTCGACAGGAATAGCAATCAGCCCCAGCATTTT.

The chain has TRBV7-9 and TRBJ2-5, with 8 bases lining up with TRBD2. The CDR3 has 13 residues. CDR1 is SEHNR, CDR2 FQNEAQ, per germline (reference sequence). V lost 6 bases, J lost 4 bases, and 4 bases stayed unmatched. The CDR3 protein is CASRRAGAETQYF. The CDR3 DNA reads as TGTGCCAGCAGGCGAGCGGGAGCAGAGACCCAGTACTTC.

The chain's CDR3 is CASSQGHTGDSEQFF. The CDR3 bases are TGTGCCAGCAGCCAGGGTCATACAGGGGATAGTGAGCAGTTCTTC. V and J are TRBV4-2 and TRBJ2-1; 7 nucleotides agree with TRBD1. The CDR3 spans 15 residues. CDR1 and CDR2 (germline): LGHNA, YNFKEQ. Unmatched junction bases numbered 11, after V lost 3 bases and J lost 9 bases.

The chain couples TRBV11-2 to TRBJ2-4; D is ambiguous. The V end lost 0 bases, the J end lost 1 base, and 1 base lay between the germline ends. This CDR3 has 13 amino acids. CDR1 and CDR2 from the germline V gene are SGHAT and FQNNGV. This CDR3 reads CASSLEAKNIQYF. The CDR3 DNA sequence: TGTGCCAGCAGCTTAGAGGCCAAAAACATTCAGTACTTC.

There are a few counts of this clone. The rearrangement uses TRBV30 and TRBJ1-2; TRBD1 matches at 7 bases. Germline values: CDR1 GTSNPN, CDR2 SVGIG (reference sequence). The CDR3 covers 13 residues. J was trimmed by 7 bases and V by 2 bases; bases with no gene match: 7. The CDR3 is CAWSYKGAGGYTF. The CDR3 DNA is TGTGCCTGGAGTTATAAGGGGGCTGGTGGCTACACCTTC.

This chain uses TRBV5-8 with TRBJ1-5, with a possible D match to TRBD1 (6 bases). This CDR3 comprises 15 residues. Trimming pared 7 bases from V and 1 base from J, leaving 15 bases between. CDR1 and CDR2 (germline): SGHTS, YDEGEE. The CDR3 DNA sequence: TGTGCCAGCTTAGGGGGGGTTTCAAGCAATCAGCCCCAGCATTTT. Protein: CASLGGVSSNQPQHF.

The chain has TRBV10-3 and TRBJ2-5; 11 bases are a match to TRBD2. The germline gives CDR1 ENHRY, CDR2 SYGVKD. Losses at the gene ends were 9 bases for V and 11 bases for J; bases not matched to a gene: 5. This CDR3 contains 11 residues. The CDR3 here is CAIGSGGAQYF. The CDR3 nucleotides are TGTGCCATTGGTAGCGGGGGGGCTCAGTACTTC.

The rearrangement uses TRBV19 and TRBJ1-1, with 7 bases matching TRBD1. This CDR3 region has 14 residues. The germline CDR1 and CDR2 sequences are LNHDA and SQIVND (reference sequence). Trimming removed 5 bases from V and 3 bases from J; junction bases left unmatched: 6. The CDR3 region is CASSSLQGYTEAFF. For the CDR3, the DNA is TGTGCCAGTAGTTCCTTACAGGGGTACACTGAAGCTTTCTTT.

In its sample, this clone was seen a few times. The chain combines TRBV7-2 with TRBJ1-2; D possibly corresponds to TRBD1 (5 bases). Trimming took 5 bases from V and 0 from J, leaving 7 bases between them. The CDR3 covers 13 residues. Per the germline V gene, CDR1 is SGHTA and CDR2 is FQGNSA. The CDR3 DNA reads as TGTGCCAGCAGCCTGGACACTAACTATGGCTACACCTTC. This codes for CASSLDTNYGYTF.

The chain recombines TRBV4-2 with TRBJ2-7; 13 nucleotides line up with TRBD2. Germline V gives CDR1 LGHNA, CDR2 YNFKEQ. The CDR3 is 17 residues long. Germline trimming cut 4 bases from V and 4 bases from J; bases unmatched to any gene: 10. The CDR3 DNA sequence: TGTGCCAGCAGCCGCGGACTAGCGGGAGACGGGCTTTACGAGCAGTACTTC. This codes for CASSRGLAGDGLYEQYF.

The genes are TRBV5-1 and TRBJ1-1; tentative D call: TRBD1 (5 bases). Trimming left V 4 bases short and J 4 bases short, with 8 bases between. Germline CDR1 and CDR2: SGHRS and YFSETQ. CDR3 length: 12 residues. The CDR3 is CASSARGTEAFF. The DNA for the CDR3 is TGCGCCAGCAGCGCAAGGGGCACTGAAGCTTTCTTT. Full variable domain (missing parts from reference TRBV5-1 and TRBJ1-1): KAGVTQTPRYLIKTRGQQVTLSCSPISGHRSVSWYQQTPGQGLQFLFEYFSETQRNKGNFPGRFSGRQFSNSRSEMNVSTLELGDSALYLCASSARGTEAFFGQGTRLTVV.

V usage is TRBV9 and J usage is TRBJ2-7; D is unclear. In germline, CDR1 is SGDLS, CDR2 YYNGEE. The germline V and J ends were trimmed by 0 bases and 5 bases, with 9 bases remaining between them. This CDR3 spans 13 amino acids. The CDR3 bases are TGTGCCAGCAGCGTAGGCCCGGCCGACGAGCAGTACTTC. This encodes CASSVGPADEQYF.

This clone appeared once. The chain is built from TRBV9 and TRBJ1-4; D is unclear. CDR1 and CDR2 from the germline V gene are SGDLS and YYNGEE. The V end lost 1 base, the J end lost 1 base, and 14 bases lay between the germline ends. The CDR3 has 17 amino acids. For the CDR3, the DNA is TGTGCCAGCAGCGTATCCCATGATTTGGTAACTAATGAAAAACTGTTTTTT. It specifies CASSVSHDLVTNEKLFF.

The CDR3 reads CSVLGRSLEGSYNEQFF. The CDR3 DNA is TGCAGCGTTCTTGGACGGTCACTAGAGGGCTCCTACAATGAGCAGTTCTTC. This chain connects TRBV29-1 to TRBJ2-1, with a possible D match to TRBD2 (5 bases). Trimming shortened V by 5 bases and J by 0 bases, and 20 bases separated the two germline ends. Germline V gene lookup returns CDR1 SQVTM and CDR2 ANQGSEA. The CDR3 spans 17 residues.

V and J are TRBV4-3 and TRBJ2-7, with 7 bases matching TRBD1. Germline V gives CDR1 LGHNA, CDR2 YSLEER. The CDR3 length is 15 residues. Unmatched junction bases numbered 8, after V lost 2 bases and J lost 4 bases. The CDR3 DNA follows: TGCGCCAGCAGCCAATTGGCAACAGGGGTTTACGAGCAGTACTTC. This gives the protein CASSQLATGVYEQYF.